This T cell receptor beta chain was observed in a study of cytomegalovirus exposure and HLA in healthy donors. Losses at the gene ends were 7 bases for V and 4 bases for J; bases not matched to a gene: 5. There are 14 residues in the CDR3. Germline V gene lookup returns CDR1 MNHNS and CDR2 SASEGT. The PCR contained 60 Vbeta and 13 Jbeta primers. Measured with immunoSEQ multiplex PCR; TCRdb has only the in-frame clones, and not every one. The table lists some 200,000 clones, roughly 80% of them singletons. The chain has TRBV6-1 and TRBJ1-4; 8 nucleotides match TRBD1. The sequenced sample was PBMCs. The clonotype originates from a man aged 35 to 55 in good health and CMV-seropositive. The CDR3 reads CASIPTGDNEKLFF. CDR3 in DNA: TGTGCCAGCATCCCGACAGGGGATAATGAAAAACTGTTTTTT.